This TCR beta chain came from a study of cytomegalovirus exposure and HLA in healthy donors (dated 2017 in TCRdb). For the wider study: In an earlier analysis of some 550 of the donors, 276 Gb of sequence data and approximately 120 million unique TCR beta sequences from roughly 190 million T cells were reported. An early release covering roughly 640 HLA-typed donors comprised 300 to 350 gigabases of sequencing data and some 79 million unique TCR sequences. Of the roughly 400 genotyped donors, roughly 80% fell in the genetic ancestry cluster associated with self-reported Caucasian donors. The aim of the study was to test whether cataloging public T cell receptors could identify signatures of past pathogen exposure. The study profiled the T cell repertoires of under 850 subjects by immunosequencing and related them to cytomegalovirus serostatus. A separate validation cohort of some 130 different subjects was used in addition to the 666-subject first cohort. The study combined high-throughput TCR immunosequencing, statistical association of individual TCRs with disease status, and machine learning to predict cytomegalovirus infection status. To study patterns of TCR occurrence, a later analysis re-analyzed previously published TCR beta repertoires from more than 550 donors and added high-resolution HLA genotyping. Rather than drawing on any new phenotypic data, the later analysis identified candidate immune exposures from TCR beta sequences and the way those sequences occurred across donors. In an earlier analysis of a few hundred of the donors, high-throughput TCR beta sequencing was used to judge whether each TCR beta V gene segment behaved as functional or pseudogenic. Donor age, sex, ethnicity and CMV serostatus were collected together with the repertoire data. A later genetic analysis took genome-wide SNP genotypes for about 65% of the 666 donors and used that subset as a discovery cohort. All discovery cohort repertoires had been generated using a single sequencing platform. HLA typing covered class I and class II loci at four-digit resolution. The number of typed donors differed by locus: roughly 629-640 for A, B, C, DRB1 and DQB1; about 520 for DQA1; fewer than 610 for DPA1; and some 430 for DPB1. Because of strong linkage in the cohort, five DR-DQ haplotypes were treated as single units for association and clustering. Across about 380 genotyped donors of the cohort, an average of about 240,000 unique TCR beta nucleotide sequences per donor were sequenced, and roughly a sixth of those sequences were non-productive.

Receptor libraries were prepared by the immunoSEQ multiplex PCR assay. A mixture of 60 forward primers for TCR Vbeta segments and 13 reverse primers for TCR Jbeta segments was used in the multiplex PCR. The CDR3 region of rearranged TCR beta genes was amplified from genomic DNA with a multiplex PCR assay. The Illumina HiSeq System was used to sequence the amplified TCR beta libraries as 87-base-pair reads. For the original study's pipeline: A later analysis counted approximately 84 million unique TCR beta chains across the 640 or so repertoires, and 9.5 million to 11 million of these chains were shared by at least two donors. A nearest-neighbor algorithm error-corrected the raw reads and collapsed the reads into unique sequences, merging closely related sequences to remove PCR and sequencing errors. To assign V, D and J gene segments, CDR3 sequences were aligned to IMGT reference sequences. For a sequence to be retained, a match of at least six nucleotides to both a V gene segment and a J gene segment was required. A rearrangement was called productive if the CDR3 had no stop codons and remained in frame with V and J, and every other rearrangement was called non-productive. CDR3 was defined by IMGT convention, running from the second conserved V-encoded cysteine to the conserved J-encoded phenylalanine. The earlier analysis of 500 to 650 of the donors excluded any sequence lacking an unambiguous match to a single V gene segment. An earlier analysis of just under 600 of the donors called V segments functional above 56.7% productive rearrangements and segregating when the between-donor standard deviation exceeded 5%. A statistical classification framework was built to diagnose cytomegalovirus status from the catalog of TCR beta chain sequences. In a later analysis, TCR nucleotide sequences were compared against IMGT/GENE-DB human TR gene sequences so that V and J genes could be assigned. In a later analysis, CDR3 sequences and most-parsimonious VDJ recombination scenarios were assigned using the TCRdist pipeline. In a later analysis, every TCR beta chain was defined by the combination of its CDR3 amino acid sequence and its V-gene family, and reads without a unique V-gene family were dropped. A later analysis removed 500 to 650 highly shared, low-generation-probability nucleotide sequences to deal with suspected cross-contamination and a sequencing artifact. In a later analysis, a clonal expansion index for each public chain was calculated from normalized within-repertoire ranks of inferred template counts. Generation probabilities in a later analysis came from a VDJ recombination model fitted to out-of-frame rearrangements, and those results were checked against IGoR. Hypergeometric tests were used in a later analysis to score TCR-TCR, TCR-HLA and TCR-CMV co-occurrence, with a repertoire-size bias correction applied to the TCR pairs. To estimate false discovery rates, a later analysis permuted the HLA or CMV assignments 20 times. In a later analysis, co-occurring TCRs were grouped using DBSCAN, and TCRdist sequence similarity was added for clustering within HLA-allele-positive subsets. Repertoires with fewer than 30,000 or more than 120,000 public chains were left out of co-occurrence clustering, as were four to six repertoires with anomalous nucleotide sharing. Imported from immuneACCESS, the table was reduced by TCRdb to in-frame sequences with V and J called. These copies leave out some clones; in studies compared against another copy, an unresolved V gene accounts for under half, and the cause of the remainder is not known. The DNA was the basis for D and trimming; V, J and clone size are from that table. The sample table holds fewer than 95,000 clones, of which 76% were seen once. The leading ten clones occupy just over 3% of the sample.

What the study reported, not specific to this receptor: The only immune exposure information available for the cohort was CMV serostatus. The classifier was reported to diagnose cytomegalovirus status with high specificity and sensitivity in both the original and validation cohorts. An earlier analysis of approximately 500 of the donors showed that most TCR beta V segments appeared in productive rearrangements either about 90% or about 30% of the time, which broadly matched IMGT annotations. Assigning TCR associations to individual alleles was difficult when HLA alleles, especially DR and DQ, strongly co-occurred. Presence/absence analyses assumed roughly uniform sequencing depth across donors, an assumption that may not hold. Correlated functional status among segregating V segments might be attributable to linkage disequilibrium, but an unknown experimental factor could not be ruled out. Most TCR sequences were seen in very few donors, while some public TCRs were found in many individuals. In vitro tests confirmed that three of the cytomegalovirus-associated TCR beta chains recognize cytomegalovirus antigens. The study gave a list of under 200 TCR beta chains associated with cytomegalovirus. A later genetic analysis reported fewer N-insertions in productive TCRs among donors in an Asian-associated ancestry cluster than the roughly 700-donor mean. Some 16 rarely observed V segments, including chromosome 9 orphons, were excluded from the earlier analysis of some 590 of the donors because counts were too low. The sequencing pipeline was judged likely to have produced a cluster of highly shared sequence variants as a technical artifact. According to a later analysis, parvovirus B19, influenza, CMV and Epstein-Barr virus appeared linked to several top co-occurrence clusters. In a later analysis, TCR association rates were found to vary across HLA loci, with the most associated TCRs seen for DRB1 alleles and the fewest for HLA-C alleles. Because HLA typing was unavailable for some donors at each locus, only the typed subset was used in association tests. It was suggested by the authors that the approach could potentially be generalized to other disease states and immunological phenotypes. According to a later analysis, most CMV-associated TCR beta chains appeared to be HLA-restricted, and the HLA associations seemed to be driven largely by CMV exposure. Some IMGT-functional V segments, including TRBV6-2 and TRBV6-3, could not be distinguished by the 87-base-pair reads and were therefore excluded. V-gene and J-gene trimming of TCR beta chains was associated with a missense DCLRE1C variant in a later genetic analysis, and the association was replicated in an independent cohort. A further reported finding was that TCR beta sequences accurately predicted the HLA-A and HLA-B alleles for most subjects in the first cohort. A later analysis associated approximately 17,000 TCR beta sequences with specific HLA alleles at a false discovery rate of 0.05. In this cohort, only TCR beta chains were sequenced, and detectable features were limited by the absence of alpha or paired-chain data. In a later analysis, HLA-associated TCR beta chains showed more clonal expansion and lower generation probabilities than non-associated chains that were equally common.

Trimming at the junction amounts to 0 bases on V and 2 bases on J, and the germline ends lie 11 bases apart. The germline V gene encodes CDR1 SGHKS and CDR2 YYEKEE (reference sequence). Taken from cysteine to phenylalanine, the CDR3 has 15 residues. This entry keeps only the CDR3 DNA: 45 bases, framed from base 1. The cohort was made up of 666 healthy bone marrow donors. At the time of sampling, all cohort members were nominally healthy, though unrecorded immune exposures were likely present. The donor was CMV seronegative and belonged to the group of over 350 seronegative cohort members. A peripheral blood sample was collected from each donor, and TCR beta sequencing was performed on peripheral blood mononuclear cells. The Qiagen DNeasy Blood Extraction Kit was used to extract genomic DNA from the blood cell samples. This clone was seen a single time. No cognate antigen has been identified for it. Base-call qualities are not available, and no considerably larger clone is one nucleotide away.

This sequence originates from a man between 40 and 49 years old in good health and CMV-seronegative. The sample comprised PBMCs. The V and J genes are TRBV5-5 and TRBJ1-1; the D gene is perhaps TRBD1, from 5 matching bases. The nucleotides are TGTGCCAGCAGCTTGGGACAGTTAAGAAACACTGAAGCTTTCTTT. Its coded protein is CASSLGQLRNTEAFF.